Following are 30 T cell receptor beta chains from one sample sequenced in a study of blood T cells in healthy people across ages. The authors ran a second PCR of about 6 to 11 cycles using a sample-barcoded 5' primer and a J-beta primer mix. MiXCR was run by TCRdb on the 5' RACE reads, yielding one entry per CDR3 protein. Counted here are around 1,500,000 distinct CDR3 sequences, about 30% occurring once; the ten biggest clones make up about 7.7%. Sample: blood. The receptors originated from a woman under 40 in good health.

Points on this clonotype: Compared with germline, one end of the junction differs, possibly owing to a read error. This sequence joins TRBV7-9 and TRBJ2-2; 10 bases map to TRBD1. The CDR3 sequence is 15 residues long. The germline V gene has CDR1 SEHNR and CDR2 FQNEAQ (reference sequence). The DNA of the CDR3 is TGTGCCAGCAGCCTGGGACAGGGGAGCACCGAGGAGCTGTTTTTT. Encoded protein: CASSLGQGSTEELFF.

The DNA for the CDR3 is TGTGCCAGCAGCTTAGCGGGGACAGAGACAAGACAGCCCCAGCATTTT. Amino acid sequence: CASSLAGTETRQPQHF. The chain has TRBV7-2 and TRBJ1-5; TRBD1 aligns across 7 bases. The CDR3 is 16 amino acids. After removal of 0 bases from V and 7 bases from J, the junction contained 9 bases not matched to a gene. The germline V gene encodes CDR1 SGHTA and CDR2 FQGNSA.

This chain joins TRBV20-1 and TRBJ1-5; 8 bases are a match to TRBD1. CDR3 length: 15 residues. Trimming at V came to 6 bases and at J to 3 bases, leaving 10 bases not matched to a gene. Germline assignment: CDR1 DFQATT and CDR2 SNEGSKA (reference sequence). The CDR3, as DNA: TGCAGTGCCCACGACAGGGGACTTACCAATCAGCCCCAGCATTTT. As protein: CSAHDRGLTNQPQHF.

V is TRBV20-1 and J is TRBJ2-1, with a tentative D call TRBD2 (6 bases). Trimming stripped 0 bases from V and 6 bases from J, with 9 bases between. CDR3 size: 13 residues. Germline V lookup: CDR1 DFQATT, CDR2 SNEGSKA (reference sequence). CDR3 amino acids: CSARDPGLNEQFF. CDR3 in DNA: TGCAGTGCTAGAGACCCGGGACTCAATGAGCAGTTCTTC.

The V gene is TRBV12-3 or TRBV12-4, the J gene TRBJ1-1; D remains unclear. The CDR3 consists of 14 residues. V lost 3 bases, J lost 1 base, and 9 bases lay in between. The CDR3 DNA reads as TGTGCCAGCAGTTTCGAGATCAAGAACACTGAAGCTTTCTTT. Protein sequence: CASSFEIKNTEAFF.

The rearrangement joins TRBV27 to TRBJ2-5, with D possibly matching TRBD2 (5 bases). The J call could be wrong; TRBJ2-7 is a better fit for the DNA end. Germline V CDR1 and CDR2: MNHEY, SMNVEV (reference sequence). The CDR3 contains 12 residues. CDR3 in amino acids: CASGRGSDEQYF. The CDR3 nucleotides are TGTGCCAGCGGGAGAGGGAGCGACGAGCAGTACTTC.

The CDR3 region has the DNA TGCAGTGCTGGCAGGGGGGACAGTCCGTCCTACGAGCAGTACTTC. Translating gives CSAGRGDSPSYEQYF. The V and J genes are TRBV20-1 and TRBJ2-7; the D gene is possibly TRBD1 (7 bases). Trimming shortened V by 5 bases and J by 1 base, and 18 bases separated the two germline ends. Germline values: CDR1 DFQATT, CDR2 SNEGSKA (reference sequence). There are 15 residues in the CDR3.

The rearrangement uses TRBV7-6 and TRBJ2-3; D perhaps matches TRBD2 (6 bases). CDR1 and CDR2 (germline): SGHVS, FNYEAQ. The CDR3 runs to 14 residues. The V end lost 4 bases, the J end lost 4 bases, and 12 bases lay between the germline ends. The CDR3 nucleotides read TGTGCCAGCAGCTCAAGACTAGACCCAGATACGCAGTATTTT. This codes for CASSSRLDPDTQYF. Full variable domain (remainder filled in from reference TRBV7-6 and TRBJ2-3): GAGVSQSPRYKVTKRGQDVALRCDPISGHVSLYWYRQALGQGPEFLTYFNYEAQQDKSGLPNDRFSAERPEGSISTLTIQRTEQRDSAMYRCASSSRLDPDTQYFGPGTRLTVL.

This clonotype was recorded a few times. The rearrangement links TRBV3-1 to TRBJ2-5; D is undetermined. The tail of the sequence fits TRBJ2-7 better, so the J call may be wrong. Germline V lookup: CDR1 LGHDT, CDR2 YNNKEL (reference sequence). CDR3 length: 12 residues. The CDR3 region is CASSDRYDEQYF. The CDR3 nucleotides read TGTGCCAGCAGTGATAGGTACGACGAGCAGTACTTC.

The V and J genes are TRBV7-9 and TRBJ2-7; D is unclear. The V gene's germline CDR1 is SEHNR and CDR2 FQNEAQ (reference sequence). The CDR3 covers 14 residues. V lost 1 base, J lost 0 bases, and 7 bases lay in between. The CDR3 nucleotides read TGTGCCAGCAGCTTAGTGGTACCCTCCTACGAGCAGTACTTC. Translation: CASSLVVPSYEQYF.

This clonotype was seen a few times. The chain is built from TRBV3-1 and TRBJ2-5, with TRBD2 matching 7 bases. Trimming took 2 bases from V and 3 from J; bases not matched to a gene: 6. This CDR3 region has 15 residues. CDR1 is LGHDT, CDR2 YNNKEL, per germline (reference sequence). The CDR3 region is CASSQWYLAEETQYF. The CDR3 DNA sequence: TGTGCCAGCAGCCAATGGTATCTAGCGGAAGAGACCCAGTACTTC.

The CDR3 bases are TGCGCCAGCAGCCTCGAGGGGTCATACAAAAACATTCAGTACTTC. It specifies CASSLEGSYKNIQYF. The chain employs TRBV5-1 and TRBJ2-4; TRBD1 or TRBD2 may be the D gene (5 bases each). This CDR3 is 15 amino acids long. Per the germline V gene, CDR1 is SGHRS and CDR2 is YFSETQ. Trimming removed 4 bases from V and 3 bases from J, with 14 bases in between. The variable domain in full, completed from reference TRBV5-1 and TRBJ2-4, reads KAGVTQTPRYLIKTRGQQVTLSCSPISGHRSVSWYQQTPGQGLQFLFEYFSETQRNKGNFPGRFSGRQFSNSRSEMNVSTLELGDSALYLCASSLEGSYKNIQYFGAGTRLSVL.

This clonotype was seen ten or more times. The rearrangement links TRBV20-1 to TRBJ2-3; D gene unclear. Germline CDR1 DFQATT, CDR2 SNEGSKA (reference sequence). Trimming pared 5 bases from V and 0 bases from J, leaving 12 bases between. This CDR3 is 14 amino acids long. The CDR3 DNA is TGCAGTGCTCCTAGAACTGCTAGCACAGATACGCAGTATTTT. It yields the protein CSAPRTASTDTQYF.

This clonotype was recorded at least ten times. The V and J genes are TRBV6-5 and TRBJ2-1; TRBD1 aligns across 10 bases. The CDR3 loop spans 15 amino acids. Trimming removed 8 bases from V and 4 bases from J; junction bases left unmatched: 8. From germline, CDR1 is MNHEY and CDR2 SVGAGI. The CDR3 sequence is CASLSDRGTYNEQFF. The CDR3 DNA follows: TGTGCCAGCCTCTCGGACAGGGGGACATACAATGAGCAGTTCTTC.

The chain is built from TRBV28 and TRBJ1-5; D is unresolved. Germline values: CDR1 MDHEN, CDR2 SYDVKM. Trimming took off 7 bases at V and 4 bases at J, with 14 bases between the two ends. The CDR3 covers 14 residues. CDR3 protein: CASNRRRGNQPQHF. CDR3 DNA sequence: TGTGCCAGCAATCGTCGGCGAGGGAATCAGCCCCAGCATTTT.

V and J are TRBV7-2 and TRBJ2-5, with a weak D call TRBD1 (5 bases). This CDR3 is built from 14 residues. In germline, CDR1 is SGHTA, CDR2 FQGNSA. V was clipped by 2 bases and J by 4 bases, with 11 bases between them. CDR3 sequence reads: CASSLFQGSETQYF. Here the CDR3 DNA reads TGTGCCAGCAGCTTATTTCAGGGTTCAGAGACCCAGTACTTC. Complete variable domain (other parts from reference TRBV7-2 and TRBJ2-5): GAGVSQSPSNKVTEKGKDVELRCDPISGHTALYWYRQSLGQGLEFLIYFQGNSAPDKSGLPSDRFSAERTGGSVSTLTIQRTQQEDSAVYLCASSLFQGSETQYFGPGTRLLVL.

This clonotype has only a few counts. This sequence joins TRBV12-3 or TRBV12-4 and TRBJ1-3; no firm D call. The CDR3 runs 14 residues. Trimming removed 5 bases from V and 0 bases from J, with 8 bases in between. CDR3 nucleotide sequence: TGTGCCAGCAGTCCTCGGAGCTCTGGAAACACCATATATTTT. Residues: CASSPRSSGNTIYF.

The chain uses TRBV5-1 and TRBJ1-2, with D unclear. The CDR3 has 13 amino acids. The V end was cut by 0 bases, the J end by 4 bases, with 7 bases between. Germline lookup yields CDR1 SGHRS and CDR2 YFSETQ. The CDR3 DNA reads as TGCGCCAGCAGCTTGGACAGTACCTATGGCTACACCTTC. Its protein is CASSLDSTYGYTF.

CDR3 bases: TGCAGCGCTCGACAGGGCCGTAATGAAAAACTGTTTTTT. It specifies CSARQGRNEKLFF. J is TRBJ1-4 and V is TRBV29-1; 7 bases are a match to TRBD1. The V segment lost 7 bases and the J segment 4 bases; nucleotides outside the gene matches: 6. CDR3 length: 13 amino acids. Germline CDR1 reads SQVTM; CDR2 reads ANQGSEA.

The genes are TRBV3-1 and TRBJ1-1; TRBD1 agrees at 9 bases. This CDR3 spans 15 amino acids. CDR1 is LGHDT, CDR2 YNNKEL, per germline (reference sequence). Trimming cost V 2 bases and J 7 bases; bases outside gene matches: 8. The CDR3 nucleotides read TGTGCCAGCAGCCAAACGGGACAGGGAAAAGGTGAAGCTTTCTTT. Its protein product is CASSQTGQGKGEAFF.

This chain uses TRBV29-1 with TRBJ2-1, with D unclear. Trimming cost V 3 bases and J 6 bases, with 15 bases left between them. Germline V lookup: CDR1 SQVTM, CDR2 ANQGSEA. The CDR3 spans 14 residues. CDR3 in DNA: TGCAGCGTTGATGATGCTAGATTTTCCAATGAGCAGTTCTTC. This translates into CSVDDARFSNEQFF.

The chain links TRBV6-6 to TRBJ2-7; D gene uncertain. There are 12 residues in the CDR3. The germline V gene has CDR1 MNHNY and CDR2 SVGAGI (reference sequence). Trimming removed 3 bases at V and 3 bases at J, with 6 bases between. CDR3 coding DNA: TGTGCCAGCAGTTATAAGGGCTACGAGCAGTACTTC. It codes for CASSYKGYEQYF.

The V gene is TRBV7-9, the J gene TRBJ2-3; D is perhaps TRBD1 or TRBD2 (6 bases each). Per the germline V gene, CDR1 is SEHNR and CDR2 is FQNEAQ (reference sequence). V was shortened by 8 bases and J by 2 bases, with 23 bases between the two germline ends. This CDR3 contains 17 residues. CDR3 sequence: CASQDPLAEGVTDTQYF. CDR3 bases: TGTGCCAGCCAAGACCCTTTAGCGGAGGGGGTCACAGATACGCAGTATTTT.

This clonotype was seen many times. The chain is built from TRBV5-5 and TRBJ1-2; no firm D call. Trimming left V 7 bases short and J 4 bases short, with 23 bases between. The germline V gene has CDR1 SGHKS and CDR2 YYEKEE (reference sequence). This CDR3 region has 16 residues. Written as DNA, the CDR3 is TGTGCCAGCGGCGAGGCACCACGGTCAGAGATCTATGGCTACACCTTC. Its protein is CASGEAPRSEIYGYTF.

This clonotype was seen more than once but under ten times. The chain employs TRBV5-1 and TRBJ2-3; 9 positions agree with TRBD1. Trimming cost V 4 bases and J 5 bases; bases outside gene matches: 5. The length of the CDR3 is 14 residues. Germline CDR1 SGHRS, CDR2 YFSETQ. In nucleotides, the CDR3 is TGCGCCAGCAGCCCCGGACAGGGGCAAGATACGCAGTATTTT. Its translation is CASSPGQGQDTQYF. Drawing the rest from reference TRBV5-1 and TRBJ2-3, the complete variable domain is KAGVTQTPRYLIKTRGQQVTLSCSPISGHRSVSWYQQTPGQGLQFLFEYFSETQRNKGNFPGRFSGRQFSNSRSEMNVSTLELGDSALYLCASSPGQGQDTQYFGPGTRLTVL.

CDR3 bases: TGTGCCAGCAGCCAAGATTTTCTAGCGGGGGAACAAGAGACCCAGTACTTC. Protein product: CASSQDFLAGEQETQYF. The rearrangement uses TRBV4-2 and TRBJ2-5; 10 bases line up with TRBD2. CDR3 length equals 17 residues. Unmatched junction bases numbered 6, after V lost 0 bases and J lost 2 bases. CDR1 is LGHNA, CDR2 YNFKEQ, per germline.

This clonotype was seen only once. The genes are TRBV20-1 and TRBJ2-1; D possibly corresponds to TRBD1 (6 bases). The J call is doubtful: the DNA matches TRBJ2-7 better. Per germline, CDR1 DFQATT and CDR2 SNEGSKA (reference sequence). This CDR3 contains 16 residues. The CDR3 is CSARYTTGNPYNEQYF. The DNA of the CDR3 is TGCAGTGCTAGATACACAACAGGGAACCCCTACAATGAGCAGTACTTC.

In its sample, this clonotype was seen a few times. The chain links TRBV25-1 to TRBJ2-1; TRBD2 agrees at 7 bases. This CDR3 spans 14 amino acids. Trimming removed 4 bases from V and 7 bases from J; junction bases left unmatched: 7. Germline V gene sequence: CDR1 MGHDK, CDR2 SYGVNS. The CDR3 is CASSVDGRRNEQFF. CDR3 sequence (DNA): TGTGCCAGCAGTGTCGACGGGAGGAGAAATGAGCAGTTCTTC.

Written as DNA, the CDR3 is TGTGCCAGCAGCCCGGCGGGGTCCAGAACAGATACGCAGTATTTT. It yields the protein CASSPAGSRTDTQYF. The gene calls are TRBV3-1 and TRBJ2-3, with D possibly TRBD2 on 6 matching bases. This CDR3 spans 15 amino acids. Germline CDR1 reads LGHDT; CDR2 reads YNNKEL (reference sequence). V was trimmed by 4 bases and J by 3 bases, leaving 14 bases between them.

This clonotype was seen at least ten times. The chain recombines TRBV5-5 with TRBJ2-3, with 12 bases fitting TRBD2. The V gene's germline CDR1 is SGHKS and CDR2 YYEKEE (reference sequence). The CDR3 runs 17 residues. Germline trimming cut 7 bases from V and 0 bases from J; bases unmatched to any gene: 9. The CDR3 here is CASGLTGLAGSTDTQYF. CDR3 DNA sequence: TGTGCCAGCGGTTTAACTGGACTAGCGGGAAGCACAGATACGCAGTATTTT.